The 15 T cell receptor beta chains in this list originate from one sample, sequenced in a study of T cell changes during pregnancy in multiple sclerosis. Method: immunoSEQ multiplex PCR; TCRdb's copy keeps in-frame clones and lacks some. Of about 20,000 clones listed, 80% to 90% were seen once; the top ten hold 7.5%. The specimen was CD8+ T cells from peripheral blood mononuclear cells, collected in the second trimester of pregnancy. The receptor set was obtained from a female donor in good health, enrolled as a control in a pregnancy study.

In this sample, this clone turned up once. The V call is TRBV4-1, the J call TRBJ2-1, with D tentatively TRBD1 (5 bases). V gave up 5 bases and J gave up 1 base, with 12 bases separating them. This CDR3 region has 15 residues. CDR1 MGHRA and CDR2 YSYEKL come from the germline V gene. CDR3 in amino acids: CASSASRESYNEQFF. For the CDR3, the DNA is TGCGCCAGCAGCGCCTCCAGGGAATCCTACAATGAGCAGTTCTTC.

The chain is built from TRBV19 and TRBJ1-2; TRBD1 matches at 8 bases. The CDR3 covers 13 residues. CDR1 is LNHDA, CDR2 SQIVND, per germline (reference sequence). V lost 9 bases to trimming and J lost 8 bases; unmatched junction nucleotides: 11. CDR3 bases: TGTGCCAGCGGGGACAGGAGCATTTGGGGCTACACCTTC. The encoded protein is CASGDRSIWGYTF.

The chain couples TRBV27 to TRBJ2-7; weak D call: TRBD2 (6 bases). This CDR3 has 14 residues. Trimming pared 3 bases from V and 3 bases from J, leaving 12 bases between. Per germline, CDR1 MNHEY and CDR2 SMNVEV (reference sequence). DNA of the CDR3: TGTGCCAGCAGTTTCGGGACTCCTTACTACGAGCAGTACTTC. Amino acids: CASSFGTPYYEQYF.

The V gene is TRBV6-1, the J gene TRBJ2-7; 8 nucleotides agree with TRBD1. The length of the CDR3 is 15 residues. Germline CDR1 and CDR2: MNHNS and SASEGT. V shed 5 bases and J 1 base; nucleotides not matched to a gene: 7. This CDR3 reads CASSRGTGPSYEQYF. The CDR3 DNA reads as TGTGCCAGCAGTAGAGGGACAGGTCCTTCCTACGAGCAGTACTTC.

The chain links TRBV1 to TRBJ2-3; the table names TRBD2, a call not compared with the DNA. TRBV1 is a pseudogene. The CDR3 runs to 15 residues. The CDR3 DNA follows: TGCACCAGCAGCCAAGATGGGACTAGCACAGATACGCAGTATTTT. Amino acid sequence: CTSSQDGTSTDTQYF.

The V and J genes are TRBV29-1 and TRBJ2-7; the D gene is possibly TRBD1 (6 bases). Germline V gene sequence: CDR1 SQVTM, CDR2 ANQGSEA. V gave up 4 bases and J gave up 2 bases, with 18 bases separating them. This CDR3 spans 15 amino acids. The CDR3 loop is CSVGTHRAEAYEQYF. CDR3 coding DNA: TGCAGCGTTGGCACTCACAGGGCCGAGGCCTACGAGCAGTACTTC.

J is TRBJ1-2 and V is TRBV27; 8 positions agree with TRBD1. The CDR3 extends over 13 amino acids. Germline CDR1 is MNHEY and CDR2 is SMNVEV (reference sequence). V lost 7 bases to trimming and J lost 4 bases; unmatched junction nucleotides: 5. CDR3 in amino acids: CASTIGQGYGYTF. The CDR3 bases are TGTGCCAGCACCATAGGACAGGGCTATGGCTACACCTTC.

The gene calls are TRBV6-1 and TRBJ1-2; D is uncertain. Between the trimmed V and J ends, which lost 6 bases and 0 bases, there was a span of 8 bases. The CDR3 contains 13 residues. CDR1 and CDR2 (germline): MNHNS, SASEGT. The CDR3 protein is CASREISNYGYTF. CDR3 sequence (DNA): TGTGCCAGCAGAGAAATCTCTAACTATGGCTACACCTTC.

The chain joins TRBV2 to TRBJ2-7; TRBD1 aligns across 7 bases. V shed 7 bases and J 2 bases; nucleotides not matched to a gene: 2. Germline V gives CDR1 SNHLY, CDR2 FYNNEI. The CDR3 totals 12 residues. The CDR3 loop is CASTDRAYEQYF. CDR3 DNA sequence: TGTGCCAGCACTGACAGGGCCTACGAGCAGTACTTC. Using reference TRBV2 and TRBJ2-7 for the parts outside the CDR3, the full variable domain is EPEVTQTPSHQVTQMGQEVILRCVPISNHLYFYWYRQILGQKVEFLVSFYNNEISEKSEIFDDQFSVERPDGSNFTLKIRSTKLEDSAMYFCASTDRAYEQYFGPGTRLTVT.

V usage is TRBV28 and J usage is TRBJ2-1, with 12 bases aligning to TRBD2. Germline V gene sequence: CDR1 MDHEN, CDR2 SYDVKM. This CDR3 has 15 amino acids. V was clipped by 7 bases and J by 3 bases; unmatched bases: 4. The CDR3 spells CASTLAGGSYNEQFF. For the CDR3, the DNA is TGTGCCAGCACTCTAGCGGGAGGGAGCTACAATGAGCAGTTCTTC.

This chain connects TRBV29-1 to TRBJ1-4; 7 nucleotides match TRBD1. The CDR3 consists of 13 residues. Germline values: CDR1 SQVTM, CDR2 ANQGSEA. Trimming removed 6 bases from V and 3 bases from J; junction bases left unmatched: 4. CDR3 protein: CSVPGQSNEKLFF. The CDR3 DNA reads TGCAGCGTCCCGGGACAGTCTAATGAAAAACTGTTTTTT.

The CDR3 protein is CASSPTGTSGYEQYF. DNA of the CDR3: TGTGCCAGCAGCCCAACAGGGACTAGCGGGTACGAGCAGTACTTC. The J gene is TRBJ2-7, the V gene TRBV13, with 12 nucleotides matching TRBD2. CDR1 is PRHDT and CDR2 is FYEKMQ in the germline V gene (reference sequence). The length of the CDR3 is 15 residues. J lost 4 bases, V lost 5 bases, and 6 bases had no gene match.

The chain carries TRBV29-1 and TRBJ1-1; 8 bases fit TRBD1. The germline CDR1 and CDR2 sequences are SQVTM and ANQGSEA. V was pared by 7 bases and J by 2 bases, with 9 bases of the junction left unmatched. CDR3 length: 14 residues. CDR3 DNA: TGCAGCGCCGGACAGGGTGTCCGCAACACTGAAGCTTTCTTT. As protein: CSAGQGVRNTEAFF.

The chain uses TRBV4-1 and TRBJ2-1; D might be TRBD2 (5 bases). Germline V lookup: CDR1 MGHRA, CDR2 YSYEKL. The CDR3 contains 16 residues. V was clipped by 0 bases and J by 0 bases, with 9 bases between them. The CDR3 bases are TGCGCCAGCAGCCAAGAATGGGGAGACTCCTACAATGAGCAGTTCTTC. This codes for CASSQEWGDSYNEQFF.

The chain recombines TRBV28 with TRBJ2-3; TRBD2 agrees at 8 bases. The ends lost 7 bases at V and 5 bases at J; junction bases unmatched: 20. This CDR3 has 18 amino acids. Germline CDR1 and CDR2: MDHEN and SYDVKM. The CDR3 bases are TGTGCCAGCAATCCTCTCAGTATGACTAGCGATGGGGGAGATACGCAGTATTTT. Encoded protein: CASNPLSMTSDGGDTQYF.